This T cell receptor beta chain was sequenced during a study of blood T cells in healthy people across ages. The CDR3 contains 14 residues. Germline-derived CDR1 and CDR2 are SEHNR and FQNEAQ (reference sequence). J lost 8 bases, V lost 3 bases, and 2 bases had no gene match. A J-beta primer mix and a sample-barcoded 5' primer were used in a second PCR of about 7 to 12 cycles. TCRdb reprocessed the 5' RACE reads via MiXCR and lists one record per CDR3 protein. The data contain 1.8 million or so distinct CDR3 sequences, about two fifths of them singletons. Donors ranged from about 6 to 90 years old and were healthy Caucasians in Russia.

The sequenced sample consisted of blood. This TCR came from a human donor in good health. This chain uses TRBV7-9 with TRBJ2-1; TRBD2 matches 12 bases. The CDR3 sequence: CASSFLAGGHEQFF. CDR3 nucleotide sequence: TGTGCCAGCAGCTTCCTAGCGGGGGGGCATGAGCAGTTCTTC.